This T cell receptor (beta chain) was profiled in a study of identical twins. Broader study findings: For zero-insertion analyses, partial confounding could come from invariant MAIT and iNKT cells.

A universal primer site was added by template switching, and unique molecular identifiers were carried by the cDNA. Each CDR3 protein gets one entry after TCRdb re-called the 5' RACE reads with MiXCR. The repertoire has fewer than 250,000 distinct CDR3 sequences, roughly 7% of them found once; the top ten carry roughly 3.4%. The CDR3 is made up of 16 amino acids. Germline lookup yields CDR1 SGHRS and CDR2 YFSETQ. V shed 4 bases, J shed 5 bases, and the junction held 7 bases outside the gene matches. This clonotype was observed many times. What it binds is not known. The sample was also reused in another study, on yellow fever vaccine responses in identical twins.

Sample: memory (CD45RO+) T cells sorted from blood. The J gene is TRBJ2-5, the V gene TRBV5-1; TRBD2 matches 14 bases. This TCR was sampled from a young woman in good health. The CDR3 region has the DNA TGCGCCAGCAGCGTACTCGGGACTAGCGGGAGTGAGACCCAGTACTTC. Translating it yields CASSVLGTSGSETQYF.